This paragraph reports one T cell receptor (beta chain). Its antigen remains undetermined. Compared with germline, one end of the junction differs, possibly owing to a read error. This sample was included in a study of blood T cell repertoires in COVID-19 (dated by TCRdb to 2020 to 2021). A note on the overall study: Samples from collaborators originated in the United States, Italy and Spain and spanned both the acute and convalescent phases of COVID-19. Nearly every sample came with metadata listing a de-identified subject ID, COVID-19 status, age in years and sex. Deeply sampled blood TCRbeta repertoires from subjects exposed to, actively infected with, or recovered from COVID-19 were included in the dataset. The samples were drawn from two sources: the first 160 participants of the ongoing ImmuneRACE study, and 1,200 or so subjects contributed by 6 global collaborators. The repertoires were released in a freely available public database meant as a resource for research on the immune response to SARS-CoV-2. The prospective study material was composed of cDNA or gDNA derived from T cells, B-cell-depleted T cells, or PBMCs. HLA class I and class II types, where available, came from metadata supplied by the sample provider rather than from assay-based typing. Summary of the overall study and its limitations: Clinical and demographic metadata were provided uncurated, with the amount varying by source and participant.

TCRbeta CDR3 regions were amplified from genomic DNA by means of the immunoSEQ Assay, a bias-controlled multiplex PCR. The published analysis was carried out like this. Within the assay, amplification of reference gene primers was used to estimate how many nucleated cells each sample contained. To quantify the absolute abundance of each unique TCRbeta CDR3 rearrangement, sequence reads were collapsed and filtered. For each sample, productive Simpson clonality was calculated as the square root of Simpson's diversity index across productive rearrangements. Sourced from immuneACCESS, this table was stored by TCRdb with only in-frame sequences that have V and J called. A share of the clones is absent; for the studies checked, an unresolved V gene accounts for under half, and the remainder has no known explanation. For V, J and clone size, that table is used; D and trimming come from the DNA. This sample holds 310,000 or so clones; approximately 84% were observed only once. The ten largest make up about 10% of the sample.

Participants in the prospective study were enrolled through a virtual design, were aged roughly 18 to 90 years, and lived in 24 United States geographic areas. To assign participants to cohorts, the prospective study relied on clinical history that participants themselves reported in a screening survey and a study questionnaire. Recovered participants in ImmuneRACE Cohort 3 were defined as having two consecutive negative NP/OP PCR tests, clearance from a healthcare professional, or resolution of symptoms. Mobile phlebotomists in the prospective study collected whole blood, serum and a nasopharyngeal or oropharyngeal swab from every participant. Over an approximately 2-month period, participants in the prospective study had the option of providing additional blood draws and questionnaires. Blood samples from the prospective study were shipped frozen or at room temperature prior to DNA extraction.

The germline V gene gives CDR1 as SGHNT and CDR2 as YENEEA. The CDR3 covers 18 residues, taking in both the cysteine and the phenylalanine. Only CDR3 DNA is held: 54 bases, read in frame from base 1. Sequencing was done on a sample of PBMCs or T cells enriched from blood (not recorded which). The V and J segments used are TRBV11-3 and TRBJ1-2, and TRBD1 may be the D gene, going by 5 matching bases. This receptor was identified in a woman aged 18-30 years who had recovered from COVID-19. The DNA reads TGTGCCAGCAGATTAGATCGGTTTTGCAGGGATTTCCGCTATGGCTACACCTTC. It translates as CASRLDRFCRDFRYGYTF.